The rows below give T cell receptor beta chains drawn from one sample of a study of T cell repertoires in cytomegalovirus infection. For these receptors, no antigen is known. A single record per CDR3 protein comes from TCRdb applying MiXCR to the reads. The sample contains about 340,000 distinct CDR3 sequences, about 27% of which appear only once. This specimen consisted of cultured PBMCs, obtained from culture after CMV antigen stimulation. Receptor source: a human donor in good health (CMV status not recorded). Some clones in this sample may be carry-over from other donors' samples. The CDR3 runs from the conserved cysteine through the conserved F or W. Fields, in order: J gene, clone size, D gene, V gene, CDR3 protein, CDR3 DNA. A D gene is named only where the DNA matches it firmly. Where a row states a size, it is once, few, many or the class of an expanded clone; other rows omit it.

TRBJ2-1 | few | - | TRBV20-1 | CSARFGQYNEQFF | TGCAGTGCTAGATTCGGACAGTACAATGAGCAGTTCTTC
TRBJ1-1 | many | - | TRBV7-8 | CASSLARGVRGTEAFF | TGTGCCAGCAGCTTAGCGCGTGGTGTCCGGGGCACTGAAGCTTTCTTT
TRBJ2-5 | - | - | TRBV7-4 | CASSIRLGRGETQYF | TGTGCCAGCAGCATTCGACTAGGAAGGGGGGAGACCCAGTACTTC
TRBJ2-3 | few | - | TRBV7-9 | CARGTAGDTQYF | TGTGCCAGAGGGACCGCAGGGGATACGCAGTATTTT
TRBJ2-2 | - | - | TRBV10-3 | CAISESVSLTGELFF | TGTGCCATCAGTGAGTCAGTCAGCCTCACCGGGGAGCTGTTTTTT
TRBJ1-6 | - | TRBD1 | TRBV12-3/TRBV12-4 | CASTPLGGQGNSPLHF | TGTGCCAGCACCCCGTTAGGGGGACAGGGGAATTCACCCCTCCACTTT
TRBJ1-3 | - | - | TRBV3-1 | CASSQDRAAESSGNTIYF | TGTGCCAGCAGCCAAGATCGCGCGGCCGAGAGCTCTGGAAACACCATATATTTT
TRBJ2-5 | few | TRBD2 | TRBV12-3/TRBV12-4 | CASSLSGRGKTQYF | TGTGCCAGCAGTTTAAGCGGGAGGGGGAAGACCCAGTACTTC
TRBJ2-1 | few | - | TRBV3-1 | CASSQGGALLDEQFF | TGTGCCAGCAGCCAAGGGGGGGCCCTCTTAGATGAGCAGTTCTTC
TRBJ1-3 | - | - | TRBV19 | CASTPGGVTSGNTIYF | TGTGCCAGTACCCCAGGAGGGGTGACTTCCGGAAACACCATATATTTT
TRBJ2-1 | - | TRBD1 | TRBV24-1 | CATSDSGTGNEQFF | TGTGCCACCAGTGATTCCGGGACAGGCAATGAGCAGTTCTTC
TRBJ1-2 | - | - | TRBV19 | CASSGRGGNYGYTF | TGTGCCAGTAGTGGAAGGGGGGGCAACTATGGCTACACCTTC
TRBJ2-3 | - | - | TRBV19 | CARYGHPASHTDTQYF | TGTGCCAGATACGGACACCCAGCATCCCACACAGATACGCAGTATTTT
TRBJ2-7 | - | - | TRBV6-1 | CASCRDTLSYEQYF | TGTGCCAGTTGCCGGGACACTCTTTCCTACGAGCAGTACTTC
TRBJ1-1 | - | - | TRBV6-6 | CASSNVRNTEAFF | TGTGCCAGCAGTAACGTTAGGAATACTGAAGCTTTCTTT
TRBJ2-7 | few | TRBD2 | TRBV27 | CASSLMAGGPYEQYF | TGTGCCAGCAGTTTAATGGCGGGAGGTCCATACGAGCAGTACTTC
TRBJ2-5 | many | TRBD1 | TRBV7-2 | CASSGQGRETQYF | TGTGCCAGCAGCGGACAGGGAAGGGAGACCCAGTACTTC
TRBJ2-3 | - | - | TRBV7-8 | CASSSDYRDNTQYF | TGTGCCAGCAGCTCAGACTACAGGGATAATACGCAGTATTTT
TRBJ2-5 | - | TRBD1 | TRBV7-2 | CASSSRGLETQYF | TGTGCCAGCAGCTCCAGGGGGCTTGAGACCCAGTACTTC
TRBJ2-3 | once | - | TRBV12-3/TRBV12-4 | CASSLFDTDTQYF | TGTGCCAGCAGTTTATTTGACACAGATACGCAGTATTTT
TRBJ1-1 | - | TRBD1 | TRBV5-5 | CASSPDRGRAEAFF | TGTGCCAGCAGCCCGGACAGGGGAAGAGCTGAAGCTTTCTTT
TRBJ2-3 | few | TRBD2 | TRBV4-2 | CASSQATGGGSTDTQYF | TGTGCCAGCAGCCAGGCTACTGGCGGGGGAAGCACAGATACGCAGTATTTT
TRBJ1-2 | - | TRBD1 | TRBV6-8 | CASSRDRGAIIYGYTF | TGTGCCAGCAGCCGGGACAGGGGGGCGATTATTTATGGCTACACCTTC
TRBJ1-2 | - | - | TRBV3-1 | CASSQGTEGYGYTF | TGTGCCAGCAGCCAAGGGACGGAGGGATATGGCTACACCTTC
TRBJ2-3 | - | - | TRBV4-1 | CASSHLFSTDTQYF | TGCGCCAGCAGCCACTTGTTTAGCACAGATACGCAGTATTTT
TRBJ2-3 | few | - | TRBV20-1 | CSARVSLAGVADTQYF | TGCAGTGCTAGAGTATCGCTAGCCGGGGTGGCAGATACGCAGTATTTT
TRBJ1-2 | many | - | TRBV28 | CASSLGRGGYGYTF | TGTGCCAGCAGTCTGGGACGGGGCGGCTATGGCTACACCTTC
TRBJ2-5 | few | TRBD1 | TRBV7-4 | CASSFDRAYQETQYF | TGTGCCAGCAGCTTCGACAGGGCGTACCAAGAGACCCAGTACTTC
TRBJ2-1 | few | TRBD2 | TRBV2 | CASSAGTSGTQFF | TGTGCCAGCAGTGCCGGGACTAGCGGGACACAGTTCTTC
TRBJ2-1 | few | - | TRBV2 | CASTRTRGSSYNEQFF | TGTGCCAGCACCCGAACCCGGGGGAGCTCCTACAATGAGCAGTTCTTC
TRBJ1-2 | - | TRBD1 | TRBV27 | CASSYDRVGGYTF | TGTGCCAGCAGTTACGACAGGGTGGGAGGCTACACCTTC
TRBJ2-5 | - | - | TRBV2 | CASSEEWGAETQYF | TGTGCCAGCAGTGAAGAGTGGGGGGCCGAGACCCAGTACTTC
TRBJ1-1 | - | - | TRBV7-9 | CASSLAEGTGLWTEAFF | TGTGCCAGCAGCTTAGCGGAGGGCACGGGTCTTTGGACTGAAGCTTTCTTT
TRBJ2-1 | - | TRBD2 | TRBV10-3 | CAISDGTSGGAVEQFF | TGTGCCATCAGTGACGGGACTAGCGGGGGGGCGGTTGAGCAGTTCTTC
TRBJ2-3 | many | - | TRBV11-3 | CASSLGHTTDTQYF | TGTGCCAGCAGCTTAGGGCATACCACAGATACGCAGTATTTT